These 6 T cell receptor beta chains came from one sample sequenced in a study of blood T cell repertoires in COVID-19. Assay used: immunoSEQ multiplex PCR; TCRdb lists only in-frame clones, some missing. This sample has 200,000 to 250,000 clones, with 80% to 90% found just once. Sequencing was done on a sample of PBMCs or T cells enriched from blood (not recorded which). These receptors were taken from a woman aged 40-49 years with acute COVID-19.

The genes are TRBV5-4 and TRBJ1-4; a weak D match, TRBD1 (5 bases). V lost 2 bases and J lost 5, with 10 bases in between. Germline V lookup: CDR1 SGHNT, CDR2 YYREEE (reference sequence). CDR3 length equals 14 residues. The CDR3, as DNA: TGTGCCAGCAGCTTCTCCGGGGGAAATGAAAAACTGTTTTTT. Translation: CASSFSGGNEKLFF.

CDR3 region: CASSRWDRPRLGYTF. CDR3 nucleotides: TGTGCCAGCAGCCGATGGGACAGGCCACGGCTTGGCTACACCTTC. The genes are TRBV7-3 and TRBJ1-2; 8 bases map to TRBD1. Germline CDR1 reads SGHTA; CDR2 reads FQGTGA. The V gene end was trimmed by 5 bases and the J gene end by 7 bases; junction bases not matched to a gene: 12. The CDR3 covers 15 residues.

The chain joins TRBV19 to TRBJ1-2; TRBD1 matches 9 bases. This CDR3 contains 14 residues. Germline-derived CDR1 and CDR2 are LNHDA and SQIVND (reference sequence). J lost 4 bases, V lost 6 bases, and 6 bases had no gene match. The CDR3 region has the DNA TGTGCCAGTAGGGCACAGGGGGCAGGCTATGGCTACACCTTC. Its protein is CASRAQGAGYGYTF.

CDR3: CASSQDRGDTEAFF. DNA of the CDR3: TGTGCCAGCTCACAGGACAGGGGTGACACTGAAGCTTTCTTT. The chain couples TRBV18 to TRBJ1-1; TRBD1 aligns across 9 bases. This CDR3 has 14 amino acids. V shed 4 bases, J shed 3 bases, and the junction held 3 bases outside the gene matches. Germline V lookup: CDR1 KGHSH, CDR2 LQKENI.

The chain carries TRBV3-1 (or the pseudogene TRBV3-2) and TRBJ1-2; maybe TRBD1 (6 bases). Trimming took 3 bases from V and 8 from J, leaving 19 bases between them. The CDR3 is 15 amino acids. Germline assignment: CDR1 LGHDT and CDR2 YNNKEL (reference sequence). CDR3 residues: CASSHRDTRIWGYTF. The CDR3 DNA is TGTGCCAGCAGCCACAGGGACACCCGCATATGGGGCTACACCTTC.

The chain has TRBV2 and TRBJ2-3; 10 bases fit TRBD1. The CDR3 runs to 15 residues. V trimming: 6 bases; J trimming: 5 bases; junction bases outside the gene matches: 8. CDR1 is SNHLY, CDR2 FYNNEI, per germline. The CDR3 loop is CASRETGGAVDTQYF. The CDR3 DNA sequence: TGTGCCAGCAGAGAGACAGGGGGCGCGGTAGATACGCAGTATTTT.